Listed below are T cell receptor beta chains from one sample, sequenced in a study of pediatric ulcerative colitis. TCRdb's table, derived via immunoSEQ multiplex PCR, lists solely in-frame clones and lacks some. This sample has roughly 64,000 clones, with roughly 90% found just once. Sequenced input: blood. The receptors were gathered from a boy between 10 and 17 years old with severe ulcerative colitis. Both conserved end residues are part of each CDR3. Fields, in order: clone size, D gene, V gene, J gene, CDR3 DNA, CDR3 protein. The D gene is left open where the match is weak. Not all rows give a size; the values are once, few, many and, for expanded clones, a class.

-,TRBD1,TRBV2,TRBJ1-1,TGTGCCAGCAGCGCCAACAGGGGCTCTGAAGCTTTCTTT,CASSANRGSEAFF
-,TRBD1,TRBV29-1,TRBJ2-1,TGCAGCGTTGACAGGGGGAACAATGAGCAGTTCTTC,CSVDRGNNEQFF
-,TRBD1,TRBV5-1,TRBJ1-1,TGCGCCAGCAGCTTGGTCACCGGGACAGGGAGTAACACTGAAGCTTTCTTT,CASSLVTGTGSNTEAFF
-,-,TRBV9,TRBJ2-7,TGTGCCAGCAGCGTAGGGGCAGGGGCGGGATACGAGCAGTACTTC,CASSVGAGAGYEQYF
-,-,TRBV5-6,TRBJ2-7,TGTGCCAGCAGCTTCCGGGACAACTACGAGCAGTACTTC,CASSFRDNYEQYF
-,-,TRBV19,TRBJ1-5,TGTGCCAGTAGTACATTTCTAGGGGGCAATCAGCCCCAGCATTTT,CASSTFLGGNQPQHF
-,-,TRBV30,TRBJ2-1,TGTGCCTGGAGTGATGGCGCGGGCTCCTACAATGAGCAGTTCTTC,CAWSDGAGSYNEQFF
few,TRBD1,TRBV2,TRBJ2-7,TGTGCCAGCACCCGAGACAGGGAAGACGAGCAGTACTTC,CASTRDREDEQYF
-,-,TRBV19,TRBJ1-1,TGTGCCAGTAACCCTCGGACAGAGAACACTGAAGCTTTCTTT,CASNPRTENTEAFF
-,TRBD1,TRBV4-1,TRBJ2-2,TGCGCCAGCAGCCAAGGGTACGTTTTGACAGGGACCGGGGAGCTGTTTTTT,CASSQGYVLTGTGELFF
-,TRBD2,TRBV9,TRBJ2-1,TGTGCCAGCAGCGTAGTCGGGACTAGCGGGGCCAGGGAGCAGTTCTTC,CASSVVGTSGAREQFF
-,TRBD2,TRBV9,TRBJ2-1,TGTGCCAGCAGCGTAATTAGCGGGCAGGGCAATGAGCAGTTCTTC,CASSVISGQGNEQFF
-,-,TRBV29-1,TRBJ2-1,TGCAGCGTTCCCCCGGGACTGACTAATGAGCAGTTCTTC,CSVPPGLTNEQFF
-,-,TRBV12-5,TRBJ1-2,TGTGCTAGTGGCACCCTCACAGTGAACTATGGCTACACCTTC,CASGTLTVNYGYTF
-,-,TRBV6-5,TRBJ1-1,TGTGCCAGCAGTTACGGGGTTTTGCCAGGTAATGAAGCTTTCTTT,CASSYGVLPGNEAFF
few,TRBD2,TRBV5-1,TRBJ2-1,TGCGCCAGCAGCTTGGCCGGTTTTTGGACTAGGGACAATGAGCAGTTCTTC,CASSLAGFWTRDNEQFF
-,-,TRBV7-8,TRBJ1-1,TGTGCCAGCAGCTTAGCGAGTGGGGGGGGCATGAACACTGAAGCTTTCTTT,CASSLASGGGMNTEAFF
-,TRBD2,TRBV7-9,TRBJ2-2,TGTGCCAGCAACCCTCGGACTAGCGGCATTTTCGGGGAGCTGTTTTTT,CASNPRTSGIFGELFF
-,-,TRBV6-4,TRBJ2-1,TGTGCCAGCAGTGCGGGCGGGCGATACAATGAGCAGTTCTTC,CASSAGGRYNEQFF
-,-,TRBV25-1,TRBJ2-5,TGTGCCAGCAGTGAAATAGGGCCGGAGACCCAGTACTTC,CASSEIGPETQYF
once,-,TRBV27,TRBJ2-5,TGTGCCAGCAGTTTATTCACCGGGGAGGAGACCCAGTACTTC,CASSLFTGEETQYF
-,-,TRBV15,TRBJ1-5,TGTGCCACCAGCAGAGATTATCAGCCCCAGCATTTT,CATSRDYQPQHF
-,-,TRBV5-4,TRBJ2-5,TGTGCCAGCAGCTTTGGAGGAGGGGAGACCCAGTACTTC,CASSFGGGETQYF
-,TRBD1,TRBV6-6,TRBJ1-1,TGTGCCAGCAGTTATGGACAGGCGGACACTGAAGCTTTCTTT,CASSYGQADTEAFF
-,TRBD2,TRBV7-2,TRBJ2-1,TGTGCCAGCAGTCCAAGCGGGAGAGGTGAGCAGTTCTTC,CASSPSGRGEQFF
-,-,TRBV5-4,TRBJ1-1,TGTGCCAGCAGCATACACAAGAACACTGAAGCTTTCTTT,CASSIHKNTEAFF
-,TRBD2,TRBV7-2,TRBJ2-1,TGTGCCAGCAGCTTATCCCTAGCGGGAGGCCTGTACAATGAGCAGTTCTTC,CASSLSLAGGLYNEQFF
-,-,TRBV6-5,TRBJ1-2,TGTGCCAGCAGTTTTGGGGACCTCAACTATGGCTACACCTTC,CASSFGDLNYGYTF
-,-,TRBV4-1,TRBJ1-2,TGCGCCAGCAGCCGCGGACTAGCGGCCTATGGCTACACCTTC,CASSRGLAAYGYTF
once,TRBD2,TRBV28,TRBJ2-5,TGTGCCACCCAATCCGGGACTAGGGGTGCTGAGACCCAGTACTTC,CATQSGTRGAETQYF
-,-,TRBV15,TRBJ2-7,TGTGCCACCAGCAGAGGGCTCGCAGCGGCTTCCTACGAGCAGTACTTC,CATSRGLAAASYEQYF
-,TRBD2,TRBV5-1,TRBJ2-5,TGCGCCAGCAGCCCGACGCCTAGCGGGGAGACCCAGTACTTC,CASSPTPSGETQYF
once,-,TRBV30,TRBJ1-1,TGTGCCTGGTCCCGTTCTGAAGCTTTCTTT,CAWSRSEAFF
-,-,TRBV29-1,TRBJ2-3,TGCAGCGTTGAAGGTTGGAAGCCTGATACGCAGTATTTT,CSVEGWKPDTQYF
-,-,TRBV5-1,TRBJ2-1,TGCGCCAGCAGCTTGGTACTGTACAATGAGCAGTTCTTC,CASSLVLYNEQFF
-,-,TRBV27,TRBJ2-7,TGTGCCAGCGGGTCCGGGACCATCTACGAGCAGTACTTC,CASGSGTIYEQYF
few,-,TRBV30,TRBJ1-2,TGTGCCTGCCTATCTACTGGGTCGGGTGGCTACACCTTC,CACLSTGSGGYTF
once,-,TRBV7-9,TRBJ2-7,TGTGCCAGCAGCCCGCCGACACCGACCTACGAGCAGTACTTC,CASSPPTPTYEQYF
-,TRBD2,TRBV5-1,TRBJ2-7,TGCGCCAGCAGCTTGGCCAGTCGACTAGCGGGAGTCTACGAGCAGTACTTC,CASSLASRLAGVYEQYF
-,TRBD2,TRBV11-2,TRBJ2-1,TGTGCCAGCAGCGCCCGACTAGCGACGTACAATGAGCAGTTCTTC,CASSARLATYNEQFF